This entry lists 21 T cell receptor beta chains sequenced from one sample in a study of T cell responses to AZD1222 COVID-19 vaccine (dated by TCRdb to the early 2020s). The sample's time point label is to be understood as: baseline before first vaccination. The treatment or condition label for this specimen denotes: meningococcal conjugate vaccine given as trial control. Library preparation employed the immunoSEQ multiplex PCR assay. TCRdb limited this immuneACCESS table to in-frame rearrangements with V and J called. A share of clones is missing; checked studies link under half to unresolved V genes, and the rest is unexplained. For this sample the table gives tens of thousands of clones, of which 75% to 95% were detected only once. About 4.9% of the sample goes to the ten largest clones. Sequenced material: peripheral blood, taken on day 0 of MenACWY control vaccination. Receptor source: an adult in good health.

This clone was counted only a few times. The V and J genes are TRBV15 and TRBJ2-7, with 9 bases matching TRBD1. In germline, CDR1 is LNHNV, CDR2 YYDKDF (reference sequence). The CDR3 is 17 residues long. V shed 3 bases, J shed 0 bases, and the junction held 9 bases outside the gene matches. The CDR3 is CATSRASEGQGSYEQYF. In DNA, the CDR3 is TGTGCCACCAGCAGGGCCAGCGAGGGACAGGGCTCCTACGAGCAGTACTTC.

The CDR3 is CASSPGWSEAFF. The CDR3 DNA follows: TGTGCCAGCAGCCCGGGCTGGAGTGAAGCTTTCTTT. J is TRBJ1-1 and V is TRBV28, with D unresolved. V lost 6 bases and J 7 bases, leaving 12 bases between the germline ends. This CDR3 is 12 amino acids long. Germline V lookup: CDR1 MDHEN, CDR2 SYDVKM.

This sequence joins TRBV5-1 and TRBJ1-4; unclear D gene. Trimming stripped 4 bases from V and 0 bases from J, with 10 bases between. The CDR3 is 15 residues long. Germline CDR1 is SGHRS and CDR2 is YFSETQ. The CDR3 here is CASSPSGATNEKLFF. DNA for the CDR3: TGCGCCAGCAGCCCCTCAGGCGCAACTAATGAAAAACTGTTTTTT. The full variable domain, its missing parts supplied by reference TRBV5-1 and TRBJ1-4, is KAGVTQTPRYLIKTRGQQVTLSCSPISGHRSVSWYQQTPGQGLQFLFEYFSETQRNKGNFPGRFSGRQFSNSRSEMNVSTLELGDSALYLCASSPSGATNEKLFFGSGTQLSVL.

CDR3 in DNA: TGTGCCACCTCTCCGGGACTAGCGGTAAACACAGATACGCAGTATTTT. It encodes CATSPGLAVNTDTQYF. The chain joins TRBV10-3 to TRBJ2-3; 11 bases line up with TRBD2. This CDR3 is 16 amino acids long. Losses at the gene ends were 10 bases for V and 2 bases for J; bases not matched to a gene: 11. Germline V gene sequence: CDR1 ENHRY, CDR2 SYGVKD.

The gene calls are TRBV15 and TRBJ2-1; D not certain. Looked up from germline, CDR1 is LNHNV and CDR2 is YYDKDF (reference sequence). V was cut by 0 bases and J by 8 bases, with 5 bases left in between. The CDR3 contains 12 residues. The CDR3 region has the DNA TGTGCCACCAGCAGAGATCAGGATGAGCAGTTCTTC. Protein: CATSRDQDEQFF.

CDR3 DNA sequence: TGTGCCACGAGCAAAAGGGGACAGACTAATGAAAAACTGTTTTTT. Translating it yields CATSKRGQTNEKLFF. The rearrangement links TRBV11-2 to TRBJ1-4; 7 bases align to TRBD1. The germline V gene has CDR1 SGHAT and CDR2 FQNNGV. The CDR3 contains 15 residues. Trimming cost V 10 bases and J 2 bases; bases outside gene matches: 10.

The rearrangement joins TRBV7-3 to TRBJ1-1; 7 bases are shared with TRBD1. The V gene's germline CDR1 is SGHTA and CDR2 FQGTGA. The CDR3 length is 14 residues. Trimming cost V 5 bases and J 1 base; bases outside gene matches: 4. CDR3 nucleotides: TGTGCCAGCAGCCAAGGACAGGCGAACACTGAAGCTTTCTTT. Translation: CASSQGQANTEAFF.

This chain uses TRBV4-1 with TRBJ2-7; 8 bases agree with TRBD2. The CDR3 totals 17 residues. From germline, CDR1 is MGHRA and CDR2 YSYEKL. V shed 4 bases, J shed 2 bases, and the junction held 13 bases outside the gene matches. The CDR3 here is CASSPGGRGRMPYEQYF. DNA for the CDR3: TGCGCCAGCAGCCCGGGGGGGCGGGGCAGAATGCCCTACGAGCAGTACTTC.

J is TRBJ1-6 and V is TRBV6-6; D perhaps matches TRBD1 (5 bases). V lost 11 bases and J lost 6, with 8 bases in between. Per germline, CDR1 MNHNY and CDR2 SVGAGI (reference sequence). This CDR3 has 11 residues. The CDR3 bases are TGTGCCTCCCAGGGTAATTCACCCCTCCACTTT. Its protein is CASQGNSPLHF.

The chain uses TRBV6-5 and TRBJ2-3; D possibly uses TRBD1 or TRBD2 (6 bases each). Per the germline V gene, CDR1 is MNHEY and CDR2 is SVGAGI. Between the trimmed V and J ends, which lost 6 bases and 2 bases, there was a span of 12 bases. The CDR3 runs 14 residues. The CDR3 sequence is CASRVGGLTDTQYF. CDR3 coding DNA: TGTGCCAGCAGAGTAGGGGGACTCACAGATACGCAGTATTTT.

CDR3 amino acids: CATQRTLYNSPLHF. CDR3 nucleotides: TGTGCCACCCAACGGACCCTCTATAATTCACCCCTCCACTTT. V and J are TRBV5-5 and TRBJ1-6; D is undetermined. Trimming removed 9 bases from V and 3 bases from J, with 13 bases in between. This CDR3 is 14 amino acids long. CDR1 is SGHKS, CDR2 YYEKEE, per germline (reference sequence).

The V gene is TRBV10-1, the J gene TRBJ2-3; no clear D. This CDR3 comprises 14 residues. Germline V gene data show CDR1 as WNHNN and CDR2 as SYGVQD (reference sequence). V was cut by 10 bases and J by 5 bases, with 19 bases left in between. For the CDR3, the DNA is TGCGCCACCCGCCAGGCCTACCGTGAAGATACGCAGTATTTT. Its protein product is CATRQAYREDTQYF.

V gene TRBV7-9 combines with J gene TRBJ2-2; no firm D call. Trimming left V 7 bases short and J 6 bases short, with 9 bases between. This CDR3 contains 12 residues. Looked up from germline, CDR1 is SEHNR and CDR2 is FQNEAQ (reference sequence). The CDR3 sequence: CASTSFAGELFF. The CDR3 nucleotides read TGTGCCAGCACCAGTTTCGCCGGGGAGCTGTTTTTT.

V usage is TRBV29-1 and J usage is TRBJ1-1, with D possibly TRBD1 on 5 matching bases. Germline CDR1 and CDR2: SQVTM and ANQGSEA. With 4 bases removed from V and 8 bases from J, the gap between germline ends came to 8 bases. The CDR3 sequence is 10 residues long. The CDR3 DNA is TGCAGCGTTGGGACACAAGAAGCTTTCTTT. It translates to CSVGTQEAFF.

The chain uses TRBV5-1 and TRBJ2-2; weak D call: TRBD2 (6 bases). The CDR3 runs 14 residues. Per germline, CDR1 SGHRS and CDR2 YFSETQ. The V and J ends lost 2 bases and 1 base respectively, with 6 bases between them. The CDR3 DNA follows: TGCGCCAGCAGCTTTAGCGGGAACACCGGGGAGCTGTTTTTT. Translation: CASSFSGNTGELFF.

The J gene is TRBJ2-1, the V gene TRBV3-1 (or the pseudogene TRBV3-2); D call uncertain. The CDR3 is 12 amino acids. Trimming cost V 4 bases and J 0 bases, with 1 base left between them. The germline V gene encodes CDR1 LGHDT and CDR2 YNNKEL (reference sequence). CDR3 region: CASSPSYNEQFF. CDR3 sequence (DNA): TGTGCCAGCAGCCCCTCCTACAATGAGCAGTTCTTC.

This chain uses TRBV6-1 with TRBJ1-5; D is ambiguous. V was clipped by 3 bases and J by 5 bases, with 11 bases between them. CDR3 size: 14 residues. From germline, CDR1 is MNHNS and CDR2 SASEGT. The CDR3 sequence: CASSEVARDQPQHF. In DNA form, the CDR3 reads TGTGCCAGCAGTGAGGTCGCTAGGGATCAGCCCCAGCATTTT.

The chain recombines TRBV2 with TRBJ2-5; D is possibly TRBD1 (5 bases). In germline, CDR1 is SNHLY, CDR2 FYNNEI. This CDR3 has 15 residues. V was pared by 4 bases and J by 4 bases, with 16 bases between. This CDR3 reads CASSATPAQGETQYF. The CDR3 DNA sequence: TGTGCCAGCAGTGCCACGCCGGCCCAGGGAGAGACCCAGTACTTC.

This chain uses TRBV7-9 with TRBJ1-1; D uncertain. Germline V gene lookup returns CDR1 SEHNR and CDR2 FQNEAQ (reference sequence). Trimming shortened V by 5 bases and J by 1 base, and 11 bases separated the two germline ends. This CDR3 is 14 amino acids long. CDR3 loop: CASSALNRNTEAFF. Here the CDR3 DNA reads TGTGCCAGCAGCGCTTTAAACAGGAACACTGAAGCTTTCTTT.

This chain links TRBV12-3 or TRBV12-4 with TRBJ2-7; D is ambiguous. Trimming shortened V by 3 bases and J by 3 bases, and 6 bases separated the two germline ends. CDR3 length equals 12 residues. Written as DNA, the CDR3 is TGTGCCAGCAGTTTTTGGGGCTACGAGCAGTACTTC. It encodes CASSFWGYEQYF.

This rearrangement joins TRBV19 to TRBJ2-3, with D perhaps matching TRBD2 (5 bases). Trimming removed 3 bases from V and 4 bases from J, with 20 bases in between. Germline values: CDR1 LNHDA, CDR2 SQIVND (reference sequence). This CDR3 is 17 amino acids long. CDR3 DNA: TGTGCCAGTAGTATTTTCTCCCTCGACCGTAGCGCAGATACGCAGTATTTT. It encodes CASSIFSLDRSADTQYF.